The present entry profiles one T cell receptor beta chain with its context. The protocol was immunoSEQ multiplex PCR, while the TCRdb copy is restricted to in-frame clones and leaves out a portion. The sample contains around 4,400 clones, about 82% of which appear only once. This sample is part of a study of T cell repertoires in ileal Crohn's disease. Trimming at V came to 6 bases and at J to 4 bases, leaving 6 bases not matched to a gene. The CDR3 runs 13 residues. Germline loops: CDR1 MNHNY, CDR2 SVGAGI (reference sequence). Input material: ileal tissue. The chain couples TRBV6-6 to TRBJ2-7; 7 positions match TRBD1. The receptor was isolated from an adult with Crohn's disease. Here the CDR3 reads CASSLTGNYEQYF. The CDR3 DNA reads as TGTGCCAGCAGCTTGACAGGGAATTACGAGCAGTACTTC.